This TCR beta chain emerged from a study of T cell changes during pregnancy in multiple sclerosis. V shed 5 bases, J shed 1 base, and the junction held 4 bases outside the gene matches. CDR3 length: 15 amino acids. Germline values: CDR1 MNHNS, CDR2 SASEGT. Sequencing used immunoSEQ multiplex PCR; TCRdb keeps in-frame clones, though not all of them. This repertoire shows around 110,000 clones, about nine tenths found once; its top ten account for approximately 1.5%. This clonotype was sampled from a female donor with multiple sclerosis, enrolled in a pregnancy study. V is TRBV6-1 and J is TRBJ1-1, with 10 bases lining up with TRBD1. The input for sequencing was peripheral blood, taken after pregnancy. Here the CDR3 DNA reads TGTGCCAGCAGTACCCGGACAGGGGGGAACACTGAAGCTTTCTTT. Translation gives CASSTRTGGNTEAFF.